The 2 T cell receptor beta chains in this list originate from one sample, sequenced in a study of early T cells in non-severe SARS-CoV-2 infection. Via MiXCR, TCRdb re-called the 5' RACE reads, giving one row per CDR3 protein. This table holds tens of thousands of distinct CDR3 sequences, around 11% found once. The input for sequencing was whole blood, taken at baseline. The receptors stem from an adult who was a healthcare worker with PCR-confirmed SARS-CoV-2 infection or an uninfected control (not recorded which).

The V call is TRBV7-9, the J call TRBJ2-5; D tentatively fits TRBD1 or TRBD2 (6 bases each). CDR3 size: 13 residues. Between the trimmed V and J ends, which lost 5 bases and 5 bases, there was a span of 12 bases. The V gene's germline CDR1 is SEHNR and CDR2 FQNEAQ (reference sequence). As DNA, the CDR3 is TGTGCCAGCAGCCGGGGGCCCTGGGAGACCCAGTACTTC. Translating it yields CASSRGPWETQYF.

The chain recombines TRBV12-3 or TRBV12-4 with TRBJ1-2, with a weak D call TRBD1 (5 bases). CDR3 size: 12 residues. Deletions cut 6 bases from V and 6 bases from J, with 11 bases between. Here the CDR3 DNA reads TGTGCCAGCAGCCTCTGGGGGGATGGCTACACCTTC. Protein sequence: CASSLWGDGYTF.